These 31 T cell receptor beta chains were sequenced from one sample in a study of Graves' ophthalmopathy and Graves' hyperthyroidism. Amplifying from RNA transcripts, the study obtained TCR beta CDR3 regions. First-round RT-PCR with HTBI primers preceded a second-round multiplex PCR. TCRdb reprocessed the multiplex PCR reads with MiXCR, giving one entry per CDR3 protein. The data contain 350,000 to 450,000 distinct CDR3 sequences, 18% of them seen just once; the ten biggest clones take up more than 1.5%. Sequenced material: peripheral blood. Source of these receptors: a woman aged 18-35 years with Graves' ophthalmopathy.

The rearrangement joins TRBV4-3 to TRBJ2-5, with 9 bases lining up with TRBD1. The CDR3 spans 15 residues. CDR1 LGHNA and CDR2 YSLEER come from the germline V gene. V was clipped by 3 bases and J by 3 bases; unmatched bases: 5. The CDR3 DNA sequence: TGCGCCAGCAGCCAGGATACAGGGGGCGAAGAGACCCAGTACTTC. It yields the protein CASSQDTGGEETQYF.

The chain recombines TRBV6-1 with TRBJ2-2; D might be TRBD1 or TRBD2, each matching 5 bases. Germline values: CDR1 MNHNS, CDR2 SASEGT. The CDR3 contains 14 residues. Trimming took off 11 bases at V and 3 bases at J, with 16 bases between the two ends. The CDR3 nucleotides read TGTGCCTTAGAGGGGCCCGGGTACACCGGGGAGCTGTTTTTT. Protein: CALEGPGYTGELFF.

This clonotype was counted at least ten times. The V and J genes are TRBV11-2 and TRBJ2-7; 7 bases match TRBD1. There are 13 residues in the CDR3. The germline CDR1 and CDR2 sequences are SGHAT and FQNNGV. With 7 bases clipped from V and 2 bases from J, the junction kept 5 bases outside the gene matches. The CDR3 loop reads CASTGTDTYEQYF. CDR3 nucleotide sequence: TGTGCCAGCACCGGGACAGACACCTACGAGCAGTACTTC.

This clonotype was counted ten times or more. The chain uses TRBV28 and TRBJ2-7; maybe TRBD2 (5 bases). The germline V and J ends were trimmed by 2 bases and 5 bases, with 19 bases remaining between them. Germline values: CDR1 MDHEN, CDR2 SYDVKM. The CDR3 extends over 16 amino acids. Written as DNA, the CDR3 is TGTGCCAGCAGTTTACTTCCATTTCCGGGGAGACACGAGCAGTACTTC. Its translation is CASSLLPFPGRHEQYF.

The CDR3 sequence: CAWSGLGPGQPQHF. CDR3 DNA: TGTGCCTGGAGTGGATTGGGCCCCGGACAGCCCCAGCATTTT. The chain joins TRBV30 to TRBJ1-5; no clear D gene. CDR1 and CDR2 (germline): GTSNPN, SVGIG (reference sequence). Trimming left V 1 base short and J 7 bases short, with 14 bases between. CDR3 size: 14 residues. Looking up the rest from reference TRBV30 and TRBJ1-5 gives the full variable domain: SQTIHQWPATLVQPVGSPLSLECTVEGTSNPNLYWYRQAAGRGLQLLFYSVGIGQISSEVPQNLSASRPQDRQFILSSKKLLLSDSGFYLCAWSGLGPGQPQHFGDGTRLSIL.

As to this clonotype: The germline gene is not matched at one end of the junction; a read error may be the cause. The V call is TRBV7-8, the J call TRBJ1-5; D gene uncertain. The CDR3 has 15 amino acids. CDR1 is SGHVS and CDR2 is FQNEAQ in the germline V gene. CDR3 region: CASSPDEGMDQPRHF. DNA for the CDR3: TGTGCCAGCAGTCCAGACGAAGGTATGGATCAGCCCCGGCATTTT.

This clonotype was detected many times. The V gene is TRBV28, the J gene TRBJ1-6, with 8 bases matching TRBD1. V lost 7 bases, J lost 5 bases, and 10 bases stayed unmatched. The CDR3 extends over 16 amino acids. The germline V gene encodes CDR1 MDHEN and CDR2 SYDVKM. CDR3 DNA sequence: TGTGCCAGCAACTCCCTCACAGGGGGTAATAATTCACCCCTCCACTTT. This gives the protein CASNSLTGGNNSPLHF.

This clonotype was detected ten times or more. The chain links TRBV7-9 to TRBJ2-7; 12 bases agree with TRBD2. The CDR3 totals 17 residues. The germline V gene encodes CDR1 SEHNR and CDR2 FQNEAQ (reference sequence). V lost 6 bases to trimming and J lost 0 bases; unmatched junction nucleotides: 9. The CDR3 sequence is CASRPTSGGLLSYEQYF. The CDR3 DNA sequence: TGTGCCAGCAGACCTACTAGCGGGGGGCTCCTCTCCTACGAGCAGTACTTC. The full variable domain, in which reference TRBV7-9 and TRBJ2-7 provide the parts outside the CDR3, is DTGVSQNPRHKITKRGQNVTFRCDPISEHNRLYWYRQTLGQGPEFLTYFQNEAQLEKSRLLSDRFSAERPKGSFSTLEIQRTEQGDSAMYLCASRPTSGGLLSYEQYFGPGTRLTVT.

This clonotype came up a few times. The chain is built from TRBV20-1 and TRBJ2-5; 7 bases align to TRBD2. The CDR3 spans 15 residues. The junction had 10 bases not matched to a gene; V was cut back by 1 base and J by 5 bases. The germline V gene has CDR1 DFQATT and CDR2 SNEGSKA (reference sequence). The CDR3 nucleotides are TGCAGTGCTAGAGTTATAGCGGGTGTTTGGGAGACCCAGTACTTC. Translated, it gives CSARVIAGVWETQYF.

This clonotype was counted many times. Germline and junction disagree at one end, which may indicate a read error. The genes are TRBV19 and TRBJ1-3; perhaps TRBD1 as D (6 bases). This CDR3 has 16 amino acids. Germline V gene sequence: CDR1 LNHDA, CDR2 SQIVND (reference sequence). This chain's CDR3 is CANSILPGAAGNTIYF. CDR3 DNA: TGTGCCAATAGTATATTGCCAGGGGCTGCTGGAAACACCATATATTTT.

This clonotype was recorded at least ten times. The CDR3 spells CASSLYIPWSRNYGYTF. In DNA, the CDR3 is TGTGCCAGCAGTTTATATATCCCCTGGAGCCGGAATTACGGCTACACCTTC. The chain carries TRBV28 and TRBJ1-2, with D uncertain. Germline V CDR1 and CDR2: MDHEN, SYDVKM. The CDR3 covers 17 residues. V was trimmed by 1 base and J by 8 bases, leaving 23 bases between them.

The CDR3 loop reads CSAIGLDKDTEAFF. CDR3 DNA: TGCAGTGCTATAGGACTGGACAAAGACACTGAAGCTTTCTTT. The rearrangement uses TRBV20-1 and TRBJ1-1; maybe TRBD1 (5 bases). Germline V gene data show CDR1 as DFQATT and CDR2 as SNEGSKA (reference sequence). V lost 4 bases to trimming and J lost 3 bases, with 15 bases between them. CDR3 length: 14 residues.

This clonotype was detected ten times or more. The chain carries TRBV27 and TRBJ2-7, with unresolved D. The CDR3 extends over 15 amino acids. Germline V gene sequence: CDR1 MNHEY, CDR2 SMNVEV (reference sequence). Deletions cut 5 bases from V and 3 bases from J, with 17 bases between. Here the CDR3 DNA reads TGTGCCAGCAGTCCGGACCGTACGAGTTTCTACGAGCAGTACTTC. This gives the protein CASSPDRTSFYEQYF.

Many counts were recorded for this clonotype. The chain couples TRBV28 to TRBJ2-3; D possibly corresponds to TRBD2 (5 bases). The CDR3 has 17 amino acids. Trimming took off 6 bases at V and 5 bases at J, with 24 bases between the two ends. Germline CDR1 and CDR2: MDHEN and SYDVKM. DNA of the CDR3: TGTGCCAGCAGCCCACCCCCTGAGGGTTCCCTCCGAGATACGCAGTATTTT. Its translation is CASSPPPEGSLRDTQYF.

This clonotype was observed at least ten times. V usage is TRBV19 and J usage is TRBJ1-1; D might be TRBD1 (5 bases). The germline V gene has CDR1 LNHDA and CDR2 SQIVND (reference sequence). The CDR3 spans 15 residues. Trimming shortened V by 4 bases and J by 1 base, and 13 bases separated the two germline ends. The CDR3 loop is CASSSIGAQNTEAFF. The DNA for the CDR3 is TGTGCCAGTAGTAGTATCGGGGCCCAGAACACTGAAGCTTTCTTT. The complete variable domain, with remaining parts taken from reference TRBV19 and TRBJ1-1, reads DGGITQSPKYLFRKEGQNVTLSCEQNLNHDAMYWYRQDPGQGLRLIYYSQIVNDFQKGDIAEGYSVSREKKESFPLTVTSAQKNPTAFYLCASSSIGAQNTEAFFGQGTRLTVV.

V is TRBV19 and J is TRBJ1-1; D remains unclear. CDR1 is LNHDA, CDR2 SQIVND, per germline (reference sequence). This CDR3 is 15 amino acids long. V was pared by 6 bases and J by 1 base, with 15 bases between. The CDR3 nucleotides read TGTGCCAGTAGACTAATCGGACTGACGAACACTGAAGCTTTCTTT. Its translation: CASRLIGLTNTEAFF.

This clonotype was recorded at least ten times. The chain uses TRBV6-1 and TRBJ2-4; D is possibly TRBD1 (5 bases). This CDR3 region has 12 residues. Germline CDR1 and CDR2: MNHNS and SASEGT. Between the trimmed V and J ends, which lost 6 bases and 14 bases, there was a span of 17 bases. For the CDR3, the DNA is TGTGCCAGCAGGAAAAACCAGGGTGAGGAGTACTTC. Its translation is CASRKNQGEEYF.

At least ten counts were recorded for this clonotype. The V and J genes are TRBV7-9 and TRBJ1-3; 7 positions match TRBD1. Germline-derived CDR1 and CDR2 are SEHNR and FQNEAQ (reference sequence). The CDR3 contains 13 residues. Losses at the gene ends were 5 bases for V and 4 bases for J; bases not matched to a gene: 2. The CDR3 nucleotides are TGTGCCAGCAGCCAGGGGGAAGGAAACACCATATATTTT. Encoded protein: CASSQGEGNTIYF.

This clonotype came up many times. The CDR3 here is CASSGQGESTEAFF. CDR3 bases: TGCGCCAGCAGTGGACAGGGGGAGAGCACTGAAGCTTTCTTT. The rearrangement links TRBV10-1 to TRBJ1-1, with TRBD1 identical over 9 bases. The CDR3 is 14 amino acids. Germline V gene lookup returns CDR1 WNHNN and CDR2 SYGVQD (reference sequence). Trimming removed 4 bases from V and 4 bases from J; junction bases left unmatched: 4.

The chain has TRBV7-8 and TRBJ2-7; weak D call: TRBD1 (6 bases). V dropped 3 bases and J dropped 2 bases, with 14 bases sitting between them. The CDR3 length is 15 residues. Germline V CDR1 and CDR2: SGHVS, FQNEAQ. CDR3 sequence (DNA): TGTGCCAGCAGCTTCGGCAGGGGTCCCACCTACGAGCAGTACTTC. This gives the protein CASSFGRGPTYEQYF. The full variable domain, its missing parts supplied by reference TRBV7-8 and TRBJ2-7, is GAGVSQSPRYKVAKRGQDVALRCDPISGHVSLFWYQQALGQGPEFLTYFQNEAQLDKSGLPSDRFFAERPEGSVSTLKIQRTQQEDSAVYLCASSFGRGPTYEQYFGPGTRLTVT.

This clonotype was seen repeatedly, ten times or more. CDR3 sequence: CASSQDVGSGNTIYF. The CDR3, as DNA: TGCGCCAGCAGCCAAGATGTGGGTTCTGGAAACACCATATATTTT. V is TRBV4-3 and J is TRBJ1-3; D is ambiguous. The CDR3 extends over 15 amino acids. Trimming shortened V by 0 bases and J by 1 base, and 7 bases separated the two germline ends. Germline V CDR1 and CDR2: LGHNA, YSLEER.

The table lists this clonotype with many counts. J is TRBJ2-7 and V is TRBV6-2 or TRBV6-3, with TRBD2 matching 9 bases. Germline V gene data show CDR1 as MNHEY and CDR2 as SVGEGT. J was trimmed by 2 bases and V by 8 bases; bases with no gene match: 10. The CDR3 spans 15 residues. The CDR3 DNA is TGTGCCAGCTTAGGGGCTAGCGGGATTACCTACGAGCAGTACTTC. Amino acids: CASLGASGITYEQYF.

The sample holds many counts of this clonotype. The CDR3 region has the DNA TGTGCCAGCGGGGGGGCTTACGAGCAGTACTTC. This codes for CASGGAYEQYF. The chain has TRBV28 and TRBJ2-7, with D possibly matching TRBD2 (7 bases). CDR3 length equals 11 residues. With 8 bases removed from V and 4 bases from J, the gap between germline ends came to 9 bases. The V gene's germline CDR1 is MDHEN and CDR2 SYDVKM.

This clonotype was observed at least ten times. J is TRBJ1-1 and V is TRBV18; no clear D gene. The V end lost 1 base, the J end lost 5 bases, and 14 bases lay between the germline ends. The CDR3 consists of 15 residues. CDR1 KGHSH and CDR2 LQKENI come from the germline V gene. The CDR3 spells CASSPQPVGRTEAFF. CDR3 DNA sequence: TGTGCCAGCTCACCACAGCCAGTCGGTAGGACTGAAGCTTTCTTT.

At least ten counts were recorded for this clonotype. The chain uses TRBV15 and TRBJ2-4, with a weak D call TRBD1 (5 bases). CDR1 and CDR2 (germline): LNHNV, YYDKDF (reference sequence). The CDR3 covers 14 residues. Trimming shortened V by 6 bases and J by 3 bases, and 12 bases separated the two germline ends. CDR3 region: CATRQQGVKNIQYF. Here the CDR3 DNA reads TGTGCCACCAGGCAGCAGGGCGTCAAAAACATTCAGTACTTC. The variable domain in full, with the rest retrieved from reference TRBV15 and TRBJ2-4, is DAMVIQNPRYQVTQFGKPVTLSCSQTLNHNVMYWYQQKSSQAPKLLFHYYDKDFNNEADTPDNFQSRRPNTSFCFLDIRSPGLGDTAMYLCATRQQGVKNIQYFGAGTRLSVL.

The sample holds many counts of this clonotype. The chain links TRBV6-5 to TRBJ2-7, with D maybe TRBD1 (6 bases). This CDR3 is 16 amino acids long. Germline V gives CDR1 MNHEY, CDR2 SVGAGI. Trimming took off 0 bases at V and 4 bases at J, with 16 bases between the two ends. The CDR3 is CASSYSFRGTTYEQYF. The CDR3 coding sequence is TGTGCCAGCAGTTACTCCTTCAGGGGCACAACTTACGAGCAGTACTTC.

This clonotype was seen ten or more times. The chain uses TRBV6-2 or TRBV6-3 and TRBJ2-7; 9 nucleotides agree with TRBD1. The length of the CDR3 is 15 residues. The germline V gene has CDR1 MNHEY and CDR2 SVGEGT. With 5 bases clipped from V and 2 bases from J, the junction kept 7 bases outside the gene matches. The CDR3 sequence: CASSPLGTGTYEQYF. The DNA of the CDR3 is TGTGCCAGCAGTCCCCTGGGGACAGGGACCTACGAGCAGTACTTC.

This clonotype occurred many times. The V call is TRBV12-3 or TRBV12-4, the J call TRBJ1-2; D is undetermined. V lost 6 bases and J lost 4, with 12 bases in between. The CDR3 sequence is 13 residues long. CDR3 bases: TGTGCCAGCAGCGGCGGAACCCTCTATGGCTACACCTTC. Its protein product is CASSGGTLYGYTF.

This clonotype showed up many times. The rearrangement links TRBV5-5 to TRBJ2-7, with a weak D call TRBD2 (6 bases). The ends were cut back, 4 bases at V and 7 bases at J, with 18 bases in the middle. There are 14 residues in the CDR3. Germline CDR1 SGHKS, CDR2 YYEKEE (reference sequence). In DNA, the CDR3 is TGTGCCAGCAGCCTAAGGGACCGGGAGTGGGAGCAGTACTTC. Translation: CASSLRDREWEQYF.

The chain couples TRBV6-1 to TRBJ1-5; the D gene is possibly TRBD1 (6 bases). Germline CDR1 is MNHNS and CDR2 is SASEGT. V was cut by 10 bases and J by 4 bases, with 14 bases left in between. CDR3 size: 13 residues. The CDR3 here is CATRQDINQPQHF. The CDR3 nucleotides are TGTGCCACTAGACAGGACATTAATCAGCCCCAGCATTTT.

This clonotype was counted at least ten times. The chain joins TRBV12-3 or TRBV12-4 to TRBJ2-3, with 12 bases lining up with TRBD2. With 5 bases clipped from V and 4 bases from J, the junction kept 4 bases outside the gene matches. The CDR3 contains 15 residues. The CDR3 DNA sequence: TGTGCCAGCAGTCCTCTAGCGGGGGGGCCAGATACGCAGTATTTT. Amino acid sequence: CASSPLAGGPDTQYF.